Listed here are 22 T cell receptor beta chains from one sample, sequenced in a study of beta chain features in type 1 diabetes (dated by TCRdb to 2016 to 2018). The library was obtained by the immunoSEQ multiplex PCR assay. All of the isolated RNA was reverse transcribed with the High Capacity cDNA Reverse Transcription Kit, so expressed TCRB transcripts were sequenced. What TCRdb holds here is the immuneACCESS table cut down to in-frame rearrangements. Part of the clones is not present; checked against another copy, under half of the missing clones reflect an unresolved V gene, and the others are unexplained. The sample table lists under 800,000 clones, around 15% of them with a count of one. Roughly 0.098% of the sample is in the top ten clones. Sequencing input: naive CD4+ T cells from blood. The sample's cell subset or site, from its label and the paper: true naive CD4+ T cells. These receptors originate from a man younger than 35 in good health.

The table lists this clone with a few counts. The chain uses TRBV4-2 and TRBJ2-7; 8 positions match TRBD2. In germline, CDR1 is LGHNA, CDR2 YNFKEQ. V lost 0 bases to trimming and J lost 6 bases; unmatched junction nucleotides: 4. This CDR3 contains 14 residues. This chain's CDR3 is CASSQEGTSSEQYF. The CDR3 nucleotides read TGTGCCAGCAGCCAAGAAGGGACTAGTAGCGAGCAGTACTTC.

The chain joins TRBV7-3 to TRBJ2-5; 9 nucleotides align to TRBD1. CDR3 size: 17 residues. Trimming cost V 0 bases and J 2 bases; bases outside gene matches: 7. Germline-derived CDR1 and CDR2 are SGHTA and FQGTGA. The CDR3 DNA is TGTGCCAGCAGCTTAACCGGGACAGGGAAGGGACAAGAGACCCAGTACTTC. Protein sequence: CASSLTGTGKGQETQYF.

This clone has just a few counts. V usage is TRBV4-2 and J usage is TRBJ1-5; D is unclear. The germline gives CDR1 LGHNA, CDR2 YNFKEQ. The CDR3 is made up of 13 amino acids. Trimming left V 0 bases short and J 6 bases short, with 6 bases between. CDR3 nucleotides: TGTGCCAGCAGCCAAGAGGAGCTTCAGCCCCAGCATTTT. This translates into CASSQEELQPQHF.

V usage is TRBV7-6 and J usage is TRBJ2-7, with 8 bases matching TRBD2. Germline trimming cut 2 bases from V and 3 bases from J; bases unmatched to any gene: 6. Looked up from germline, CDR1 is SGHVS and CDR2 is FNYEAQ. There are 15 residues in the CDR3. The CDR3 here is CASSLWPAGDYEQYF. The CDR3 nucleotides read TGTGCCAGCAGCTTATGGCCAGCGGGGGACTACGAGCAGTACTTC.

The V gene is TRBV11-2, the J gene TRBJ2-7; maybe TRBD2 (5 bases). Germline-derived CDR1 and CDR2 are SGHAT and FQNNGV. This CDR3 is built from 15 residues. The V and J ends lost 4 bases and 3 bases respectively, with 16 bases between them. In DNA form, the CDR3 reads TGTGCCAGCAGCTCCCTCCCAGGACTTCTCTACGAGCAGTACTTC. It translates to CASSSLPGLLYEQYF.

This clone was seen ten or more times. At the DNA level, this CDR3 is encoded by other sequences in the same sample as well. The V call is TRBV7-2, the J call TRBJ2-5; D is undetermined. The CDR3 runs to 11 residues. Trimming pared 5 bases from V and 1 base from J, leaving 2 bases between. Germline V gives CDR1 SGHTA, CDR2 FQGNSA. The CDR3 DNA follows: TGTGCCAGCAGCCTCCAAGAGACCCAGTACTTC. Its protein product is CASSLQETQYF.

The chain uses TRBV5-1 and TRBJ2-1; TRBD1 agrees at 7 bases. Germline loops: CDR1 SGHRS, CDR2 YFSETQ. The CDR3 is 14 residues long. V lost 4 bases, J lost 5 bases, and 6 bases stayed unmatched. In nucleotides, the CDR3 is TGCGCCAGCAGCCGGGACAGCCTGAACAATGAGCAGTTCTTC. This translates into CASSRDSLNNEQFF.

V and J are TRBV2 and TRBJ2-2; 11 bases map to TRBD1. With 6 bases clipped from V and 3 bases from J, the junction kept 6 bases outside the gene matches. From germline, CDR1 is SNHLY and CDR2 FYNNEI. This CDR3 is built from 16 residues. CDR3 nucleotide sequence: TGTGCCAGCAGCTCAAGGGACAGGGGGGACACCGGGGAGCTGTTTTTT. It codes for CASSSRDRGDTGELFF.

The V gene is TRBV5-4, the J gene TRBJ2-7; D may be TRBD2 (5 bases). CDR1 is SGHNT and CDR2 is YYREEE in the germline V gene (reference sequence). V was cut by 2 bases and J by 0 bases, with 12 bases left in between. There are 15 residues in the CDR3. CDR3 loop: CASSLGLFHSYEQYF. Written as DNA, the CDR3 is TGTGCCAGCAGCTTAGGACTCTTCCACTCCTACGAGCAGTACTTC.

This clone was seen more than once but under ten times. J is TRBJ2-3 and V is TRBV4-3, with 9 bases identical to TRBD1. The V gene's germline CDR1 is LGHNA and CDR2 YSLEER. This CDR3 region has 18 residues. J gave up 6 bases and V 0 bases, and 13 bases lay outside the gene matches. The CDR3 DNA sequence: TGCGCCAGCAGCCAAGAATTGACAGGGGGTGGTTGGTCGGATACGCAGTATTTT. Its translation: CASSQELTGGGWSDTQYF.

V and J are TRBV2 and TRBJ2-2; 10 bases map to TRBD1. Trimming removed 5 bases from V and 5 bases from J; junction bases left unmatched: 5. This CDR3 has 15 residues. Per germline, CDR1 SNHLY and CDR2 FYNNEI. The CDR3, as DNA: TGTGCCAGCAGTTGGACAGGGGGAATGACCGGGGAGCTGTTTTTT. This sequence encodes CASSWTGGMTGELFF.

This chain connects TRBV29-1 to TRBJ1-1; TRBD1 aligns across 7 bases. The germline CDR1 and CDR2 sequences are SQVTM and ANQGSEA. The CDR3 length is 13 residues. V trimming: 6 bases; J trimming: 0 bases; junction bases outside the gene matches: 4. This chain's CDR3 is CSVQQGMNTEAFF. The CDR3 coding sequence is TGCAGCGTCCAACAGGGGATGAACACTGAAGCTTTCTTT.

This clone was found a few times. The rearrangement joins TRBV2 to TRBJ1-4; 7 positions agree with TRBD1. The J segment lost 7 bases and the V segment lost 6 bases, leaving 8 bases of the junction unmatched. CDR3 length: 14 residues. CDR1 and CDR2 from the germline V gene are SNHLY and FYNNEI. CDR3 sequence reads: CASRETGLIEKLFF. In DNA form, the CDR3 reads TGTGCCAGCAGAGAGACAGGGTTAATTGAAAAACTGTTTTTT.

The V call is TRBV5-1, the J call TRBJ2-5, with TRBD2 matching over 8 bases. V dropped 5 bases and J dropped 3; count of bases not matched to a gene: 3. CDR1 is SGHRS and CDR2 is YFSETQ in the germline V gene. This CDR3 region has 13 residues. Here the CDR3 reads CASRSGLEETQYF. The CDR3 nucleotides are TGCGCCAGCAGGTCGGGACTAGAAGAGACCCAGTACTTC.

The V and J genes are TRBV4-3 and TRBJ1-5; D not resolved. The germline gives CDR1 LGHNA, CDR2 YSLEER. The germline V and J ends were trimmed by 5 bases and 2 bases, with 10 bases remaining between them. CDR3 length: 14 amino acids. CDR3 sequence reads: CASSVEEGNQPQHF. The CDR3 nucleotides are TGCGCCAGCAGCGTTGAGGAAGGCAATCAGCCCCAGCATTTT.

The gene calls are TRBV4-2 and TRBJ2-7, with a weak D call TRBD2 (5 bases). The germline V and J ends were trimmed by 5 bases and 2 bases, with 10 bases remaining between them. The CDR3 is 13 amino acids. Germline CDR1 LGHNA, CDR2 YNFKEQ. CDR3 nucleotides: TGTGCCAGCAGCTCAAGCGGAACCTACGAGCAGTACTTC. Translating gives CASSSSGTYEQYF.

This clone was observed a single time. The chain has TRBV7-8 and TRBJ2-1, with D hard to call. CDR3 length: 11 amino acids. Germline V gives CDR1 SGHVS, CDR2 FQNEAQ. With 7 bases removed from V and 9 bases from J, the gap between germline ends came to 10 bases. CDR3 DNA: TGTGCCAGCACCCGATTGGGTGAGCAGTTCTTC. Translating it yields CASTRLGEQFF.

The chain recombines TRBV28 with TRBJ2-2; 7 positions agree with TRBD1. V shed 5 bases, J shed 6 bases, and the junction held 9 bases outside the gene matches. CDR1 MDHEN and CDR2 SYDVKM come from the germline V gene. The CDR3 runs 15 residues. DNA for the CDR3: TGTGCCAGCAGTGTAGGACAGGTCCGCGCCGGGGAGCTGTTTTTT. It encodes CASSVGQVRAGELFF.

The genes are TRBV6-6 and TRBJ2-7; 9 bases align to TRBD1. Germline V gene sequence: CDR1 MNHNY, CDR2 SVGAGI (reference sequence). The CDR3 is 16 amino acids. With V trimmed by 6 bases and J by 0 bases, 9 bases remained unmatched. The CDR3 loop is CASRPTGGAGSYEQYF. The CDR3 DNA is TGTGCCAGCAGGCCAACAGGGGGCGCTGGCTCCTACGAGCAGTACTTC.

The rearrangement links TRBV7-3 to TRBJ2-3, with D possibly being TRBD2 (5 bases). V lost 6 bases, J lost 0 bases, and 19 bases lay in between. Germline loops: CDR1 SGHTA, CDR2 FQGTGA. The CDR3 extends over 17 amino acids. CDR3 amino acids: CASRASGGWTSTDTQYF. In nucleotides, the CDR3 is TGTGCCAGCAGGGCCTCGGGTGGATGGACTAGCACAGATACGCAGTATTTT.

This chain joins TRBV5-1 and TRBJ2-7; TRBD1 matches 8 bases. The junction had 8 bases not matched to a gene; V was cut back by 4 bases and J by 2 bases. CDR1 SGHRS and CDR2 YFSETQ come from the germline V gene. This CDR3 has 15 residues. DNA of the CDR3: TGCGCCAGCAGCCGGACAGGGCTAAATACCTACGAGCAGTACTTC. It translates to CASSRTGLNTYEQYF.

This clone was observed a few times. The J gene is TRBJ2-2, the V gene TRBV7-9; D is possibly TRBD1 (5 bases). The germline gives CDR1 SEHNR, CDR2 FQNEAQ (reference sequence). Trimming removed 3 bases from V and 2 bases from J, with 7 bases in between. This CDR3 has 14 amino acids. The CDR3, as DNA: TGTGCCAGCAGCTTCAGGGCTAACACCGGGGAGCTGTTTTTT. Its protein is CASSFRANTGELFF.